This is a list of T cell receptor beta chains from one sample in a study of blood T cell repertoires in COVID-19. Clones were read by immunoSEQ multiplex PCR, and TCRdb kept only the in-frame ones, dropping some. Of some 49,000 clones listed, roughly 90% are singletons. The specimen sequenced was peripheral blood. Every receptor here comes from a man between 65 and 85 years old with active COVID-19. CDR3s include the opening cysteine and the closing phenylalanine or tryptophan. The D gene is left open where the match is weak. Clone sizes are given selectively: once, few, many, or a class where the clone is expanded.

j_call	clone_size	v_call	d_call	cdr3_aa	cdr3_nt
TRBJ2-7	-	TRBV5-1	TRBD1	CASSWSRDRAQQYF	TGCGCCAGCAGCTGGTCCCGGGACAGGGCCCAGCAGTACTTC
TRBJ2-2	-	TRBV29-1	-	CSVGGVRTGELFF	TGCAGCGTTGGGGGGGTCCGAACCGGGGAGCTGTTTTTT
TRBJ1-6	-	TRBV27	-	CASSLQVRPHSPLHF	TGTGCCAGCAGCCTACAGGTCCGGCCTCATTCACCCCTCCACTTT
TRBJ2-6	once	TRBV7-9	TRBD1	CASRAPGQSSGANVLTF	TGTGCCAGCAGAGCTCCGGGACAGAGCTCTGGGGCCAACGTCCTGACTTTC
TRBJ1-4	-	TRBV4-1	-	CASSQGAPGGKKLFF	TGCGCCAGCAGCCAAGGTGCCCCCGGTGGTAAAAAACTGTTTTTT
TRBJ2-3	-	TRBV18	-	CASSPGTLDTDTQYF	TGTGCCAGCTCACCTGGGACTCTTGACACAGATACGCAGTATTTT
TRBJ2-3	-	TRBV3-1/TRBV3-2	TRBD1	CASSPPGQGADTQYF	TGTGCCAGCAGTCCACCGGGACAGGGAGCAGATACGCAGTATTTT
TRBJ1-3	-	TRBV11-2	-	CASRSSGVGNTIYF	TGTGCCAGCAGAAGTTCCGGGGTTGGAAACACCATATATTTT
TRBJ1-1	-	TRBV7-6	TRBD1	CASSRLRQGGRNTEAFF	TGTGCCAGCAGCCGCCTTCGACAGGGGGGGAGGAACACTGAAGCTTTCTTT
TRBJ2-3	-	TRBV18	-	CASSLRTTSGGTDTQYF	TGTGCCAGCTCATTGAGGACTACCTCAGGAGGCACAGATACGCAGTATTTT
TRBJ2-5	-	TRBV2	-	CASSEVRGQETQYF	TGTGCCAGCAGCGAGGTCCGGGGCCAAGAGACCCAGTACTTC
TRBJ2-2	-	TRBV28	TRBD2	CASSLWSLAGGPGELFF	TGTGCCAGCAGTTTATGGTCACTAGCGGGAGGGCCCGGGGAGCTGTTTTTT
TRBJ1-2	-	TRBV2	-	CASSPDRSYGYTF	TGTGCCAGCAGTCCCGACAGGAGCTATGGCTACACCTTC
TRBJ1-2	-	TRBV7-2	TRBD1	CASSKDRSDYGYTF	TGTGCCAGCAGCAAGGACAGGTCGGACTATGGCTACACCTTC
TRBJ2-2	-	TRBV28	TRBD2	CASSPGTSGNTGELFF	TGTGCCAGCAGTCCCGGGACTAGCGGAAACACCGGGGAGCTGTTTTTT
TRBJ2-5	-	TRBV18	TRBD1	CASSPSPGQVETQYF	TGTGCCAGCTCACCCTCTCCGGGACAGGTCGAGACCCAGTACTTC
TRBJ1-1	-	TRBV4-1	TRBD1	CASSQDPNRGMNTEAFF	TGCGCCAGCAGCCAAGACCCGAACAGGGGCATGAACACTGAAGCTTTCTTT
TRBJ1-2	-	TRBV19	TRBD1	CASSRQGLLYGYTF	TGTGCCAGTAGCCGACAGGGGCTTCTCTATGGCTACACCTTC
TRBJ2-1	-	TRBV4-3	-	CASSQEIAHNEQFF	TGCGCCAGCAGCCAAGAAATAGCCCACAATGAGCAGTTCTTC
TRBJ2-3	-	TRBV5-5	TRBD1	CASSAGTGVSADTQYF	TGTGCCAGCAGCGCCGGGACAGGGGTTTCGGCAGATACGCAGTATTTT
TRBJ1-6	-	TRBV11-1	TRBD1	CASSLQGVINSPLHF	TGTGCCAGCAGCTTACAGGGGGTCATTAATTCACCCCTCCACTTT
TRBJ1-5	-	TRBV6-2/TRBV6-3	TRBD1	CASSLTGGGQPQHF	TGTGCCAGCAGTTTGACAGGGGGAGGCCAGCCCCAGCATTTT
TRBJ2-6	-	TRBV25-1	TRBD2	CASTGLAGSGANVLTF	TGTGCCAGCACCGGACTAGCAGGCTCTGGGGCCAACGTCCTGACTTTC
TRBJ1-5	-	TRBV28	-	CASNPGYQPQHF	TGTGCCAGCAATCCAGGCTATCAGCCCCAGCATTTT
TRBJ2-7	-	TRBV9	-	CASSVESTGKTYEQYF	TGTGCCAGCAGCGTAGAATCCACAGGGAAGACCTACGAGCAGTACTTC
TRBJ1-2	-	TRBV30	-	CAWSWGVYGYTF	TGTGCCTGGAGTTGGGGGGTCTATGGCTACACCTTC
TRBJ2-5	-	TRBV7-2	-	CASSSRRKTQYF	TGTGCCAGCAGCAGCAGGAGGAAGACCCAGTACTTC
TRBJ2-2	-	TRBV2	TRBD2	CASSGTSGGLANTGELFF	TGTGCCAGCAGCGGGACTAGCGGGGGGCTGGCGAACACCGGGGAGCTGTTTTTT
TRBJ2-3	-	TRBV20-1	TRBD2	CSASGGGTDTQYF	TGCAGTGCTAGTGGGGGGGGGACAGATACGCAGTATTTT
TRBJ2-3	-	TRBV24-1	-	CATSVRGISTDTQYF	TGTGCCACCAGTGTGCGGGGCATAAGCACAGATACGCAGTATTTT
TRBJ1-1	-	TRBV7-2	-	CASSPRGASTEAFF	TGTGCCAGCAGCCCCCGGGGGGCCAGCACTGAAGCTTTCTTT